This section outlines one T cell receptor (beta chain) sequence together with its context. Its antigen remains unidentified. This record comes from a study of cytomegalovirus exposure and HLA in healthy donors. General observations from the study: Researchers had no immune exposure information except CMV serostatus available. Sequencing likely produced, as an artifact, a cluster of highly shared sequence variants. Generally TCR sequences proved uncommon, though certain public TCRs appeared in numerous donors.

PCR amplification relied on 60 Vbeta primers (plus 13 Jbeta primers). Libraries were prepared by immunoSEQ multiplex PCR; TCRdb keeps only in-frame clonotypes and omits some of them. The table lists 150,000 to 200,000 clones, roughly 76% of them singletons. The TCR sequence derives from a woman in her 50s in good health and CMV-seronegative. The source material was PBMCs.

The CDR3 sequence is CASSLGGLAGDETQYF. The DNA of the CDR3 is TGCGCCAGCAGCTTGGGGGGGCTAGCGGGAGACGAGACCCAGTACTTC. V is TRBV5-1 and J is TRBJ2-5; 10 bases are a match to TRBD2. J lost 5 bases, V lost 0 bases, and 7 bases had no gene match. The germline V gene has CDR1 SGHRS and CDR2 YFSETQ. The CDR3 sequence is 16 residues long.